Shown below are 21 T cell receptor beta chains from a single sample sequenced in a study of blood T cell repertoires in COVID-19. Some clones are missing from TCRdb's copy, which holds only in-frame ones; the method was immunoSEQ multiplex PCR. Of about 170,000 clones in the sample, around 81% were seen once. Sequencing input: peripheral blood. These TCRs come from a woman of 80 years or more with COVID-19, enrolled during active disease.

The chain uses TRBV29-1 and TRBJ1-1; TRBD1 matches at 7 bases. Germline lookup yields CDR1 SQVTM and CDR2 ANQGSEA. The CDR3 sequence is 12 residues long. V shed 6 bases and J 5 bases; nucleotides not matched to a gene: 6. The CDR3 region is CSVNRGSTEAFF. The CDR3 nucleotides are TGCAGCGTAAACAGGGGATCTACTGAAGCTTTCTTT.

The gene calls are TRBV19 and TRBJ2-1; 10 nucleotides line up with TRBD1. CDR3 length: 15 residues. The germline gives CDR1 LNHDA, CDR2 SQIVND (reference sequence). The V gene end was trimmed by 6 bases and the J gene end by 8 bases; junction bases not matched to a gene: 10. CDR3 nucleotides: TGTGCCAGTAGGCGGGGACAGGGGCCGGCCGATGAGCAGTTCTTC. It is translated as CASRRGQGPADEQFF.

This chain uses TRBV5-1 with TRBJ1-5, with D perhaps TRBD1 (5 bases). The V gene's germline CDR1 is SGHRS and CDR2 YFSETQ. The CDR3 consists of 15 residues. Trimming pared 3 bases from V and 5 bases from J, leaving 15 bases between. The CDR3 reads CASSSDGGSHQPQHF. CDR3 DNA sequence: TGCGCCAGCAGCTCCGACGGGGGGAGTCATCAGCCCCAGCATTTT.

This sequence joins TRBV19 and TRBJ1-5, with D unresolved. With 6 bases removed from V and 4 bases from J, the gap between germline ends came to 19 bases. This CDR3 is built from 16 residues. Germline CDR1 reads LNHDA; CDR2 reads SQIVND (reference sequence). The CDR3 DNA sequence: TGTGCCAGTAGAAACCCTAGGCAGTTAATGAATCAGCCCCAGCATTTT. Translation: CASRNPRQLMNQPQHF.

V usage is TRBV5-1 and J usage is TRBJ2-3; D is perhaps TRBD2 (6 bases). Trimming stripped 5 bases from V and 6 bases from J, with 10 bases between. Germline CDR1 and CDR2: SGHRS and YFSETQ. This CDR3 spans 12 amino acids. The CDR3 spells CASRSGTDTQYF. CDR3 in DNA: TGCGCCAGCAGGTCTGGGACTGATACGCAGTATTTT.

Here the CDR3 DNA reads TGTGCCAGCAGTGAATTTACTTCCCGCTCACGACTCGATCAGCCCCAGCATTTT. It codes for CASSEFTSRSRLDQPQHF. The chain recombines TRBV6-1 with TRBJ1-5; D remains unclear. Between the trimmed V and J ends, which lost 2 bases and 5 bases, there was a span of 22 bases. The CDR3 has 18 amino acids. Germline V gene sequence: CDR1 MNHNS, CDR2 SASEGT.

V usage is TRBV7-3 and J usage is TRBJ2-1; 8 nucleotides agree with TRBD1. Germline loops: CDR1 SGHTA, CDR2 FQGTGA. Trimming cost V 4 bases and J 10 bases; bases outside gene matches: 12. This CDR3 has 15 amino acids. CDR3 in DNA: TGTGCCAGCAGCTCCCCGGACAGGGACCGACTCGAGCAGTTCTTC. Its protein product is CASSSPDRDRLEQFF.

The chain recombines TRBV3-1 (or the pseudogene TRBV3-2) with TRBJ2-7; D might be TRBD2 (5 bases). Trimming stripped 4 bases from V and 6 bases from J, with 16 bases between. The CDR3 runs 14 residues. Germline V gene sequence: CDR1 LGHDT, CDR2 YNNKEL (reference sequence). CDR3 DNA sequence: TGTGCCAGCAGCCCCTCAGGAATAGCGAGCGAGCAGTACTTC. It translates to CASSPSGIASEQYF.

The chain carries TRBV19 and TRBJ1-5, with 11 bases aligning to TRBD1. Germline V lookup: CDR1 LNHDA, CDR2 SQIVND (reference sequence). This CDR3 contains 17 residues. V trimming: 4 bases; J trimming: 5 bases; junction bases outside the gene matches: 10. CDR3 DNA sequence: TGTGCCAGTAGTACCGGACAGGGGGCTTTTGTGGATCAGCCCCAGCATTTT. Its translation: CASSTGQGAFVDQPQHF.

CDR3 in amino acids: CASSLEGGQPQHF. CDR3 DNA: TGCGCCAGCAGCTTGGAAGGCGGTCAGCCCCAGCATTTT. The chain carries TRBV5-1 and TRBJ1-5; D gene unclear. The CDR3 is made up of 13 amino acids. The germline V gene encodes CDR1 SGHRS and CDR2 YFSETQ. Trimming took off 0 bases at V and 6 bases at J, with 7 bases between the two ends.

The chain combines TRBV28 with TRBJ1-1; no definite D call. This CDR3 has 14 residues. V was pared by 5 bases and J by 4 bases, with 14 bases between. CDR1 is MDHEN, CDR2 SYDVKM, per germline. The CDR3 nucleotides are TGTGCCAGCAGTCCCCTCTCTGTTTCCACTGAAGCTTTCTTT. This encodes CASSPLSVSTEAFF.

The rearrangement links TRBV21-1 to TRBJ2-3; the table's D call of TRBD1 was not tested on the DNA. TRBV21-1 constitutes a pseudogene. This CDR3 is 15 amino acids long. The CDR3 loop is CASSKYGTRMNTQYF. As DNA, the CDR3 is TGTGCCAGCAGCAAATATGGGACACGGATGAATACGCAGTATTTT.

This clone has just one count. The CDR3 loop reads CASSWGLAGPNEQFF. CDR3 coding DNA: TGCGCCAGCAGCTGGGGACTAGCGGGACCGAATGAGCAGTTCTTC. The chain uses TRBV5-1 and TRBJ2-1, with 13 bases lining up with TRBD2. Trimming at V came to 3 bases and at J to 7 bases, leaving 4 bases not matched to a gene. The CDR3 runs to 15 residues. Per the germline V gene, CDR1 is SGHRS and CDR2 is YFSETQ.

This rearrangement joins TRBV10-3 to TRBJ2-3, with 8 positions matching TRBD1. The V gene end was trimmed by 3 bases and the J gene end by 1 base; junction bases not matched to a gene: 6. The CDR3 is 16 amino acids. Germline CDR1 and CDR2: ENHRY and SYGVKD. This chain's CDR3 is CAISDRTGMGTDTQYF. The CDR3, as DNA: TGTGCCATCAGTGACCGGACAGGGATGGGCACAGATACGCAGTATTTT.

This chain links TRBV7-2 with TRBJ2-3, with TRBD2 as a possible D gene (6 bases). The V gene's germline CDR1 is SGHTA and CDR2 FQGNSA. The germline V and J ends were trimmed by 1 base and 6 bases, with 14 bases remaining between them. The CDR3 is made up of 15 amino acids. The CDR3 coding sequence is TGTGCCAGCAGCTTAGTTGGGGGGACGAGGGATACGCAGTATTTT. Its protein is CASSLVGGTRDTQYF.

The rearrangement joins TRBV5-1 to TRBJ2-3; TRBD2 might be the D (6 bases). CDR3 length equals 11 residues. Deletions cut 5 bases from V and 7 bases from J, with 8 bases between. CDR1 is SGHRS, CDR2 YFSETQ, per germline. This CDR3 is CASREGNTQYF. CDR3 nucleotide sequence: TGCGCCAGCAGGGAGGGGAATACGCAGTATTTT.

V and J are TRBV28 and TRBJ2-2; tentative D call: TRBD2 (7 bases). V shed 8 bases and J shed 6 bases, with 16 bases lying between them. CDR1 is MDHEN and CDR2 is SYDVKM in the germline V gene. There are 14 residues in the CDR3. The CDR3 DNA is TGTGCCAGCCTCCTGGGGGGGGGCTCCGGGGAGCTGTTTTTT. Its translation is CASLLGGGSGELFF.

J is TRBJ2-3 and V is TRBV5-4; D is unresolved. Deletions cut 0 bases from V and 3 bases from J, with 11 bases between. The CDR3 runs to 15 residues. Germline V gene lookup returns CDR1 SGHNT and CDR2 YYREEE (reference sequence). In DNA, the CDR3 is TGTGCCAGCAGCTTGGAAGTGGCCTCGACAGATACGCAGTATTTT. This encodes CASSLEVASTDTQYF.

The chain links TRBV19 to TRBJ2-1; 7 bases match TRBD2. CDR3 length equals 15 residues. The V gene's germline CDR1 is LNHDA and CDR2 SQIVND (reference sequence). Unmatched junction bases numbered 3, after V lost 2 bases and J lost 2 bases. This CDR3 reads CASSIMSGAYNEQFF. The CDR3 coding sequence is TGTGCCAGTAGTATAATGAGCGGGGCCTACAATGAGCAGTTCTTC. The full variable domain, completed using reference TRBV19 and TRBJ2-1, is DGGITQSPKYLFRKEGQNVTLSCEQNLNHDAMYWYRQDPGQGLRLIYYSQIVNDFQKGDIAEGYSVSREKKESFPLTVTSAQKNPTAFYLCASSIMSGAYNEQFFGPGTRLTVL.

This chain links TRBV4-1 with TRBJ2-7; no definite D call. The CDR3 covers 14 residues. With 1 base removed from V and 7 bases from J, the gap between germline ends came to 14 bases. Germline CDR1 reads MGHRA; CDR2 reads YSYEKL. This chain's CDR3 is CASSQGGGRSEQYF. DNA for the CDR3: TGCGCCAGCAGCCAAGGAGGCGGCCGGTCGGAGCAGTACTTC.

The chain has TRBV5-1 and TRBJ2-7; 7 bases are a match to TRBD2. The V segment lost 6 bases and the J segment 0 bases; nucleotides outside the gene matches: 12. The CDR3 runs 16 residues. Germline V gives CDR1 SGHRS, CDR2 YFSETQ. The CDR3 region has the DNA TGCGCCAGCACCGGTCTCGGGCGGGGGAGCTCCTACGAGCAGTACTTC. Translating gives CASTGLGRGSSYEQYF.